The 3 T cell receptor beta chains in this list originate from one sample, sequenced in a study of T cells in narcolepsy (dated by TCRdb to the late 2010s). The library was generated by the immunoSEQ multiplex PCR assay. Not all clones reach the TCRdb copy of this immuneACCESS table, which keeps in-frame sequences only. Checked studies attribute under half of the gap to unresolved V genes and leave the rest unexplained. This sample holds 15,000 to 20,000 clones; roughly two thirds were observed only once. The ten biggest clones cover around 15% of the sample. Specimen: CD45RA- memory CD8+ T cells from PBMCs. According to the study, the label for this sample's cell subset or site signals: memory T cells sorted ex vivo from peripheral blood. These receptor sequences come from a human donor with narcolepsy.

This clone has only one observation. The V and J genes are TRBV6-1 and TRBJ1-5, with no clear D. This CDR3 region has 13 residues. From germline, CDR1 is MNHNS and CDR2 SASEGT. Trimming removed 6 bases from V and 0 bases from J, with 6 bases in between. CDR3 sequence: CASSVYSNQPQHF. DNA of the CDR3: TGTGCCAGCAGCGTCTATAGCAATCAGCCCCAGCATTTT.

This rearrangement joins TRBV6-6 to TRBJ1-2, with D tentatively TRBD1 (6 bases). The ends were cut back, 6 bases at V and 6 bases at J, with 14 bases in the middle. Per the germline V gene, CDR1 is MNHNY and CDR2 is SVGAGI (reference sequence). The CDR3 has 13 residues. The CDR3 DNA follows: TGTGCCAGCAGCAAGGGGGGGCCGGATGGCTACACCTTC. Protein sequence: CASSKGGPDGYTF.

This clone was detected only once. This chain joins TRBV7-9 and TRBJ2-7; D perhaps matches TRBD2 (6 bases). CDR3 size: 12 residues. The V gene lost 0 bases and the J gene lost 6 bases, with 6 bases spanning the gap. Germline V gene sequence: CDR1 SEHNR, CDR2 FQNEAQ (reference sequence). The CDR3 sequence: CASSLAEGEQYF. CDR3 sequence (DNA): TGTGCCAGCAGCTTAGCGGAGGGCGAGCAGTACTTC.